This T cell receptor (beta chain) was sequenced during a study of read filtering for tumor transcriptome and immune sequencing. Study as a whole: Among patients, some 17 were male and some 15 female, aged roughly 45 to 80 (mean approximately 60). Fewer than ten patients were R-ISS I, more than 15 were R-ISS II, six or seven were R-ISS III.

The CDR3 sequence is 11 residues long. CDR1 is DFQATT, CDR2 SNEGSKA, per germline (reference sequence). Molecular barcoded adaptors covering alpha/delta and beta/gamma chains were used on about 0.4 ug RNA. MiXCR, applied by TCRdb to the reads, yields one record per CDR3 protein. Among about 39,000 distinct CDR3 sequences listed, approximately 15% were seen once. This clonotype was picked up many times. This receptor was identified in a donor at least 40 years old with multiple myeloma. This chain links TRBV20-1 with TRBJ2-1; D may be TRBD1 (6 bases). Source material: a population of CD138-negative cells sorted from bone marrow. In DNA, the CDR3 is TGCAGAGGGACATCCTACAATGAGCAGTTCTTC. As protein: CRGTSYNEQFF.